This T cell receptor beta chain was recorded in a study of blood T cell repertoires in COVID-19 (dated by TCRdb to between 2020 and 2021). General notes on the study: Samples from collaborators originated in the United States, Italy and Spain and spanned both the acute and convalescent phases of COVID-19. HLA class I and class II types, where available, came from metadata supplied by the sample provider rather than from assay-based typing. Sample metadata almost always included a de-identified subject ID, COVID-19 status, age in years and sex. The prospective study material was composed of cDNA or gDNA derived from T cells, B-cell-depleted T cells, or PBMCs. Deeply sampled blood TCRbeta repertoires from subjects exposed to, actively infected with, or recovered from COVID-19 were included in the dataset. A freely available public database, intended as a resource for researchers studying the immune response to SARS-CoV-2, is where the repertoires were released. The samples were drawn from the first 160 participants of the ongoing ImmuneRACE study and from 1,254 subjects provided by 6 global collaborators.

General findings and caveats noted by the study authors: How much clinical and demographic metadata was included differed by source and by participant, and the metadata was provided uncurated.

TCRbeta CDR3 regions were amplified from genomic DNA by means of the immunoSEQ Assay, a bias-controlled multiplex PCR. The original methods were these. Within the assay, amplification of reference gene primers was used to estimate how many nucleated cells each sample contained. To quantify the absolute abundance of each unique TCRbeta CDR3 rearrangement, sequence reads were collapsed and filtered. Productive Simpson clonality was computed per sample as the square root of Simpson's diversity index over productive rearrangements. Imported from immuneACCESS, the table was reduced by TCRdb to in-frame sequences with V and J called. These copies leave out some clones; in studies compared against another copy, an unresolved V gene accounts for under half, and the cause of the remainder is not known. V, J and clone size reflect that table, while D and trimming were determined from the DNA. The sample yields about 75,000 clones; 87% were counted once. Of the sample, less than 7% falls within the top ten clones.

Worth noting for this clone: The antigen it binds to is not known. Base qualities are missing; no much larger clone stands one base away.

Each collaborating institution followed its own protocols to collect whole blood in K2EDTA tubes. Collaborator samples were shipped for TCRbeta analysis as frozen whole blood, isolated PBMCs, or DNA extracted from either sample type. Sequenced: peripheral blood. This sequence originates from a woman in her 50s with acute or convalescent COVID-19.

The CDR3 has the sequence CASSPSGRGRTNEKLFF. The nucleotide sequence reads TGTGCCAGCAGCCCATCCGGCAGGGGTCGAACTAATGAAAAACTGTTTTTT. The chain is assembled from TRBV3-1 (or the pseudogene TRBV3-2) and TRBJ1-4, and possibly TRBD1, on 6 matching bases. From the cysteine through the phenylalanine, the CDR3 covers 17 amino acids. The only DNA kept is the CDR3, 51 bases in frame from the first base. Cut back by 4 bases and 1 base, the V and J ends lie 16 bases apart. CDR1 and CDR2 are read off the germline V gene (reference sequence) as LGHDT and YNNKEL.